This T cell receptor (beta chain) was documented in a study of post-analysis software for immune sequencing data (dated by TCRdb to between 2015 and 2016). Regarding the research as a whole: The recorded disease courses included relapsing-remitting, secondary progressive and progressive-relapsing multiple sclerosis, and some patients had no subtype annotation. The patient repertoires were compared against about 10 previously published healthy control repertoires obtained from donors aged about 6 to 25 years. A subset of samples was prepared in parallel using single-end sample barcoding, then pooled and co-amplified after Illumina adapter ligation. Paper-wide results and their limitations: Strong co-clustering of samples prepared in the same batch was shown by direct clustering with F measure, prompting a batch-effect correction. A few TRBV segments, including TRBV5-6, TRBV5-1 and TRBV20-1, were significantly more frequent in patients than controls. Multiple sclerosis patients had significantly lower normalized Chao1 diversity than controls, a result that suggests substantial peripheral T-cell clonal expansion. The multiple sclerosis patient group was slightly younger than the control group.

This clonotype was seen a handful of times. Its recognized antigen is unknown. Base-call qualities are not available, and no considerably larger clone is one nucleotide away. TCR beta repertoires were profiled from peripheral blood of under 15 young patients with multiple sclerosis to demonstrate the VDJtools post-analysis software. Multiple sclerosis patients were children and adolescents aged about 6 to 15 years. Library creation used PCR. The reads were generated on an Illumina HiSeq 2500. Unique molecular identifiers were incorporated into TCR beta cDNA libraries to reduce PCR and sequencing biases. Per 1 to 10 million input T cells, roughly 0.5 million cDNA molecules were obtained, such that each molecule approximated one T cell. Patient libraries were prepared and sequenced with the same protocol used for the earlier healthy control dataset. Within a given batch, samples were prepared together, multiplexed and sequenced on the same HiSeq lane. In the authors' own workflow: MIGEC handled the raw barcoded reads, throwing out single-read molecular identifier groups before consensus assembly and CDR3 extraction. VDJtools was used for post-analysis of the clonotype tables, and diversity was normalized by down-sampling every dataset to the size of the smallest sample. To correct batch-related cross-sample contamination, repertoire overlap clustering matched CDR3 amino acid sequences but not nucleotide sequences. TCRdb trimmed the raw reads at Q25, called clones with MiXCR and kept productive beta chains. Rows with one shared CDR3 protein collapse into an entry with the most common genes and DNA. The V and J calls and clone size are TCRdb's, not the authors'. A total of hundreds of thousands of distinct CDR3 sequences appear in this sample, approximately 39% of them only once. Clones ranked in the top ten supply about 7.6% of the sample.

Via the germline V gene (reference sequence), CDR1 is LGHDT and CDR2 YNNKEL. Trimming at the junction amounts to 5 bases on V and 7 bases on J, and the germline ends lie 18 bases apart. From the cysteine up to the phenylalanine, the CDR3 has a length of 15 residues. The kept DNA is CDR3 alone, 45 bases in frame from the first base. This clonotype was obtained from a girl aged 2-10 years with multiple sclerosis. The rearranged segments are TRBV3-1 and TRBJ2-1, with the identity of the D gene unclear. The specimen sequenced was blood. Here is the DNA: TGTGCCAGCAGCGTCGTACTAACTTTCCTTAATGAGCAGTTCTTC. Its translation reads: CASSVVLTFLNEQFF.